Reported below is one T cell receptor (beta chain). This CDR3 comprises 13 residues. Trimming cost V 4 bases and J 3 bases, with 7 bases left between them. CDR1 is SNHLY, CDR2 FYNNEI, per germline. The data derive from a study of blood T cell repertoires in COVID-19. Produced via immunoSEQ multiplex PCR; TCRdb's table is partial and in-frame only. The sample lists 150,000 to 200,000 clones; 88% were seen once. Input material: peripheral blood. The source of this sequence is a human donor in a cohort sampled during active COVID-19. The gene calls are TRBV2 and TRBJ1-5, with D unresolved. The CDR3 sequence: CASSVRNNQPQHF. DNA for the CDR3: TGTGCCAGCAGTGTCAGGAACAATCAGCCCCAGCATTTT.